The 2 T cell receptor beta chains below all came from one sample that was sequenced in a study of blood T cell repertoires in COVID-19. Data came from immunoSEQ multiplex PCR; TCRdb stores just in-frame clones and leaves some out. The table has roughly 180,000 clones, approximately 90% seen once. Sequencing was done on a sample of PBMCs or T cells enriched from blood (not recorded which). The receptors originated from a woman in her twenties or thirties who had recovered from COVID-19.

The CDR3 DNA follows: TGTGCCAGCAGTTCCCCCTCTACGTACGGAGATACGCAGTATTTT. Its protein product is CASSSPSTYGDTQYF. The chain is built from TRBV27 and TRBJ2-3; no firm D call. The germline V gene encodes CDR1 MNHEY and CDR2 SMNVEV (reference sequence). Trimming stripped 4 bases from V and 5 bases from J, with 16 bases between. The CDR3 length is 15 residues.

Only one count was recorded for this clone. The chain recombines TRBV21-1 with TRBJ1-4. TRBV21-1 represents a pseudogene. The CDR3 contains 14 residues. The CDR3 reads CASSKNSRNEKLFF. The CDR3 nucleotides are TGTGCCAGCAGCAAAAATTCTCGTAATGAAAAACTGTTTTTT.